One and the same sample provided the 25 T cell receptor beta chains below, sequenced in a study of immune evolution from preneoplasia to lung adenocarcinoma. The data were produced by immunoSEQ multiplex PCR, yet TCRdb's version contains in-frame clones alone and is incomplete. The sample lists over 30,000 clones, roughly 74% occurring once. Sequences were obtained from FFPE invasive lung adenocarcinoma tissue. Receptor source: a person between 55 and 69 years old with lung adenocarcinoma.

This sequence joins TRBV5-1 and TRBJ2-1; either TRBD1 or TRBD2 may supply D (5 bases each). Trimming stripped 4 bases from V and 7 bases from J, with 15 bases between. Germline CDR1 is SGHRS and CDR2 is YFSETQ. This CDR3 is built from 14 residues. CDR3 DNA sequence: TGCGCCAGCAGCCCGGGACGAGGAGGAAATGAGCAGTTCTTC. This codes for CASSPGRGGNEQFF.

This chain uses TRBV18 with TRBJ2-2, with D perhaps TRBD2 (6 bases). The CDR3 runs 16 residues. V lost 2 bases and J lost 3, with 13 bases in between. CDR1 is KGHSH and CDR2 is LQKENI in the germline V gene. DNA of the CDR3: TGTGCCAGCTCACCAAGGGCAGGGACTTACACCGGGGAGCTGTTTTTT. Protein product: CASSPRAGTYTGELFF.

The chain links TRBV5-4 to TRBJ2-7; 7 bases are shared with TRBD2. The CDR3 sequence is 15 residues long. Per germline, CDR1 SGHNT and CDR2 YYREEE (reference sequence). The ends lost 9 bases at V and 4 bases at J; junction bases unmatched: 16. The CDR3 spells CATSTGRAIGYEQYF. The CDR3 DNA follows: TGTGCCACCTCGACGGGGAGGGCCATAGGATACGAGCAGTACTTC.

The V and J genes are TRBV12-5 and TRBJ1-5; the D is unclear. Germline V gene sequence: CDR1 LGHNT, CDR2 FRNRAP. V was shortened by 2 bases and J by 0 bases, with 2 bases between the two germline ends. This CDR3 is built from 13 residues. The CDR3 coding sequence is TGTGCTAGTGGTTTGACTAGCAATCAGCCCCAGCATTTT. The encoded protein is CASGLTSNQPQHF.

This chain connects TRBV12-5 to TRBJ2-7, with a weak D call TRBD2 (6 bases). V was trimmed by 7 bases and J by 7 bases, leaving 17 bases between them. The CDR3 is 13 amino acids. CDR1 LGHNT and CDR2 FRNRAP come from the germline V gene. The CDR3 region has the DNA TGTGCTAGTGAAGGGGCCTGGAGGGGAGAGCAGTACTTC. The encoded protein is CASEGAWRGEQYF.

V gene TRBV7-2 combines with J gene TRBJ2-7, with 7 bases aligning to TRBD2. The CDR3 contains 15 residues. Germline V CDR1 and CDR2: SGHTA, FQGNSA. V was pared by 5 bases and J by 3 bases, with 10 bases of the junction left unmatched. Here the CDR3 DNA reads TGTGCCAGCAGCAAAACGGGGGGTAGCGGCTACGAGCAGTACTTC. Translation: CASSKTGGSGYEQYF.

The chain carries TRBV21-1 and TRBJ2-1; the D call TRBD2 from the table was never checked on the DNA. TRBV21-1 is flagged as a pseudogene. The CDR3 has 17 amino acids. CDR3 DNA sequence: TGTGCCAGCATTTGGCCTCCGGCTAGCGGGAAGTCAAATGAGCAGTTCTTC. Amino acids: CASIWPPASGKSNEQFF.

The chain links TRBV28 to TRBJ2-5; no clear D gene. Germline CDR1 and CDR2: MDHEN and SYDVKM. CDR3 length: 14 amino acids. The V end lost 5 bases, the J end lost 2 bases, and 12 bases lay between the germline ends. The CDR3 protein is CASSQFSNQETQYF. The CDR3 DNA reads as TGTGCCAGCAGTCAGTTTTCGAATCAAGAGACCCAGTACTTC. Together with reference TRBV28 and TRBJ2-5, the CDR3 gives the full variable domain: DVKVTQSSRYLVKRTGEKVFLECVQDMDHENMFWYRQDPGLGLRLIYFSYDVKMKEKGDIPEGYSVSREKKERFSLILESASTNQTSMYLCASSQFSNQETQYFGPGTRLLVL.

The chain carries TRBV15 and TRBJ2-5, with TRBD1 matching 11 bases. The CDR3 contains 15 residues. Germline V gives CDR1 LNHNV, CDR2 YYDKDF (reference sequence). Trimming at V came to 5 bases and at J to 0 bases, leaving 2 bases not matched to a gene. The CDR3 is CATSGGQGDQETQYF. The CDR3 DNA reads as TGTGCCACCAGCGGGGGACAGGGGGACCAAGAGACCCAGTACTTC.

The rearrangement links TRBV27 to TRBJ2-7; weak D call: TRBD1 (6 bases). CDR3 length equals 14 residues. Trimming left V 6 bases short and J 2 bases short, with 14 bases between. Germline CDR1 MNHEY, CDR2 SMNVEV (reference sequence). The CDR3 DNA is TGTGCCAGCAGCTTACGGGGACATACCTACGAGCAGTACTTC. The encoded protein is CASSLRGHTYEQYF.

The genes are TRBV7-8 and TRBJ2-1, with TRBD2 matching over 11 bases. The CDR3 covers 18 residues. The V gene's germline CDR1 is SGHVS and CDR2 FQNEAQ. V gave up 4 bases and J gave up 6 bases; unmatched junction bases: 14. DNA for the CDR3: TGTGCCAGCAGCTCCACCCTCTTTAGCGGGAGGGCCGGCAATGAGCAGTTCTTC. Amino acids: CASSSTLFSGRAGNEQFF.

In this sample, this clone turned up once. The chain couples TRBV21-1 to TRBJ1-4; the tabulated D call, TRBD1, remains unverified against the DNA. TRBV21-1 is recorded as a pseudogene. This CDR3 comprises 19 residues. In DNA, the CDR3 is TGTGCCAGCAGCAAAGGCCTGGTGGGGGCGCGATTCACTAATGAAAAACTGTTTTTT. It yields the protein CASSKGLVGARFTNEKLFF.

The chain uses TRBV7-8 and TRBJ2-1; D gene uncertain. The CDR3 covers 13 residues. Germline V gene data show CDR1 as SGHVS and CDR2 as FQNEAQ. Trimming left V 5 bases short and J 3 bases short, with 8 bases between. In DNA, the CDR3 is TGTGCCAGCAGCCTGGATAACTACAATGAGCAGTTCTTC. Amino acid sequence: CASSLDNYNEQFF.

The V gene is TRBV2, the J gene TRBJ2-7; D might be TRBD2 (5 bases). CDR1 and CDR2 (germline): SNHLY, FYNNEI. Trimming took 0 bases from V and 4 from J, leaving 10 bases between them. The CDR3 sequence is 14 residues long. The CDR3: CASSEARTSYEQYF. The DNA of the CDR3 is TGTGCCAGCAGTGAAGCTAGGACTTCTTACGAGCAGTACTTC.

This clone has a handful of counts. This sequence joins TRBV11-3 and TRBJ2-3, with D unresolved. The V end lost 2 bases, the J end lost 5 bases, and 8 bases lay between the germline ends. CDR3 length equals 13 residues. Germline V gene lookup returns CDR1 SGHNT and CDR2 YENEEA. In DNA, the CDR3 is TGTGCCAGCAGCTTACGGAACGGAGATACGCAGTATTTT. Its translation is CASSLRNGDTQYF.

The chain carries TRBV30 and TRBJ2-1; the D is unclear. There are 13 residues in the CDR3. Germline CDR1 and CDR2: GTSNPN and SVGIG (reference sequence). The V and J ends lost 0 bases and 9 bases respectively, with 12 bases between them. The CDR3 loop reads CAWSVRQISEQFF. CDR3 coding DNA: TGTGCCTGGAGTGTACGTCAGATAAGTGAGCAGTTCTTC.

The genes are TRBV19 and TRBJ2-2; TRBD2 agrees at 15 bases. V was pared by 3 bases and J by 4 bases, with 3 bases of the junction left unmatched. The CDR3 extends over 17 amino acids. Looked up from germline, CDR1 is LNHDA and CDR2 is SQIVND (reference sequence). CDR3 residues: CASSIGLAGGTTGELFF. CDR3 nucleotides: TGTGCCAGTAGTATTGGACTAGCGGGGGGGACCACCGGGGAGCTGTTTTTT.

The chain couples TRBV6-1 to TRBJ2-5, with D possibly being TRBD1 or TRBD2 (6 bases each). There are 14 residues in the CDR3. From germline, CDR1 is MNHNS and CDR2 SASEGT. The V and J ends lost 4 bases and 7 bases respectively, with 16 bases between them. The CDR3 coding sequence is TGTGCCAGCAGTGTGGGGAGGACAGTCGGGACCCAGTACTTC. Protein sequence: CASSVGRTVGTQYF.

By its share, this clone is medium-sized (0.01 to 0.1%). Other DNA sequences in this sample translate to the same CDR3. V and J are TRBV30 and TRBJ2-7, with D maybe TRBD2 (6 bases). Germline CDR1 is GTSNPN and CDR2 is SVGIG (reference sequence). Trimming stripped 0 bases from V and 0 bases from J, with 9 bases between. CDR3 size: 14 residues. The CDR3 here is CAWSVGGSSYEQYF. CDR3 in DNA: TGTGCCTGGAGTGTCGGAGGGAGCTCCTACGAGCAGTACTTC.

This clone showed up just once. The V and J genes are TRBV27 and TRBJ1-3; D is perhaps TRBD1 (6 bases). This CDR3 region has 15 residues. The V and J ends lost 3 bases and 4 bases respectively, with 13 bases between them. The germline V gene encodes CDR1 MNHEY and CDR2 SMNVEV (reference sequence). CDR3 DNA: TGTGCCAGCAGTTTTACGGCAGGGGAGGGAAACACCATATATTTT. The encoded protein is CASSFTAGEGNTIYF.

The chain joins TRBV4-1 to TRBJ2-3; the match to TRBD2 covers 8 bases. Germline trimming cut 1 base from V and 5 bases from J; bases unmatched to any gene: 2. This CDR3 contains 14 residues. Germline V gives CDR1 MGHRA, CDR2 YSYEKL. The CDR3 loop reads CASSQAGGRDTQYF. The DNA of the CDR3 is TGCGCCAGCAGCCAAGCGGGAGGGCGAGATACGCAGTATTTT.

The chain uses TRBV4-1 and TRBJ2-3; D is possibly TRBD2 (5 bases). Germline loops: CDR1 MGHRA, CDR2 YSYEKL. The CDR3 runs to 16 residues. V was cut by 1 base and J by 4 bases, with 15 bases left in between. DNA for the CDR3: TGCGCCAGCAGCCAAGCTCGGGGAGATAGGGCAGATACGCAGTATTTT. This gives the protein CASSQARGDRADTQYF.

Points on this clone: Additional DNA sequences in this sample encode the identical CDR3. The chain has TRBV28 and TRBJ2-7; perhaps TRBD1 as D (6 bases). The germline V and J ends were trimmed by 3 bases and 4 bases, with 7 bases remaining between them. This CDR3 has 12 residues. CDR1 is MDHEN and CDR2 is SYDVKM in the germline V gene. The CDR3 bases are TGTGCCAGCAGTTTGGGGGCGTACGAGCAGTACTTC. This sequence encodes CASSLGAYEQYF.

J is TRBJ2-3 and V is TRBV7-9; D uncertain. The CDR3 consists of 12 residues. V lost 3 bases and J lost 3, with 4 bases in between. Germline assignment: CDR1 SEHNR and CDR2 FQNEAQ (reference sequence). The CDR3 nucleotides are TGTGCCAGCAGCTTCAGTACAGATACGCAGTATTTT. It translates to CASSFSTDTQYF.

The rearrangement joins TRBV7-9 to TRBJ1-4, with D tentatively TRBD1 (5 bases). CDR3 length: 14 residues. Germline V lookup: CDR1 SEHNR, CDR2 FQNEAQ (reference sequence). V was cut by 4 bases and J by 5 bases, with 11 bases left in between. The CDR3: CASSSVYRNEKLFF. Here the CDR3 DNA reads TGTGCCAGCAGCTCCGTTTACAGGAATGAAAAACTGTTTTTT.